A selection of T cell receptor beta chains follows, all from one sample in a study of PD-L1 blockade in urothelial cancer. Clones were read by immunoSEQ multiplex PCR, and TCRdb kept only the in-frame ones, dropping some. The table shows 50,000 or so clones, with about 86% occurring only once. Sequenced material: PBMCs, taken around atezolizumab (anti-PD-L1) treatment. The receptor set was obtained from a man aged 55-75 years with urothelial cancer. Each CDR3 is given with its conserved first and last residue. Each record gives: V gene, J gene, clone size, D gene, CDR3 length, CDR3 DNA, CDR3 protein. A D gene is named only where the DNA matches it firmly. The listing skips clone size in some rows; elsewhere it reads once, few, many or a size class.

TRBV5-1	TRBJ2-5	once	NA	15	TGCGCCAGCAGCCCCAAACCCGGGGTCGGGGAGACCCAGTACTTC	CASSPKPGVGETQYF
TRBV19	TRBJ1-6	few	NA	14	TGTGCCAGTAGTCCCGGAGGCGGGGGGCGCCACCTCCACTTT	CASSPGGGGRHLHF
TRBV6-5	TRBJ1-2	NA	TRBD1	15	TGTGCCAGCAGTCCGACAGGGGTGGTGAACTATGGCTACACCTTC	CASSPTGVVNYGYTF
TRBV5-6	TRBJ1-1	NA	NA	14	TGTGCCAGCTCACTGGGGCAGGGAAGTACTGAAGCTTTCTTT	CASSLGQGSTEAFF
TRBV7-9	TRBJ1-2	NA	TRBD1	18	TGTGCCAGCAGCAATTTTTGGGGGACCGGGACAGGGGTTAATGGCTACACCTTC	CASSNFWGTGTGVNGYTF
TRBV7-2	TRBJ2-1	NA	TRBD2	15	TGTGCCAGCAGCTTAGCGGCTAGCGGGGACATACGGCAGTTCTTC	CASSLAASGDIRQFF
TRBV2	TRBJ2-6	NA	NA	15	TGTGCCAGCACTACCCTTGTCTCTGGGGCCAACGTCCTGACTTTC	CASTTLVSGANVLTF
TRBV18	TRBJ1-2	NA	TRBD1	15	TGTGCCAGCTCACCGAAGGACAGGGTCGGCTATGGCTACACCTTC	CASSPKDRVGYGYTF
TRBV7-3	TRBJ1-2	once	NA	13	TGTGCCAGCAGCAAGACACTTAACTATGGCTACACCTTC	CASSKTLNYGYTF
TRBV12-5	TRBJ2-3	NA	TRBD1	15	TGTGCTAGTGGGCCTCCGGGACAGGGAACCTATACGCAGTATTTT	CASGPPGQGTYTQYF
TRBV5-4	TRBJ2-1	NA	NA	14	TGTGCCAGCAGCTCCGAACTAACACTCAATGAGCAGTTCTTC	CASSSELTLNEQFF
TRBV11-2	TRBJ1-1	NA	TRBD1	16	TGTGCCAGCAGCTTAGGGATGGGACAGCTGAACACTGAAGCTTTCTTT	CASSLGMGQLNTEAFF
TRBV9	TRBJ1-2	NA	TRBD1	18	TGTGCCAGCAGCGTAGGCTCCAGGACAGGGGGCGTAAACTATGGCTACACCTTC	CASSVGSRTGGVNYGYTF
TRBV7-8	TRBJ2-7	NA	TRBD1	15	TGTGCCAGCAGCTCGACCGGGACAGACCTGTGGGAGCAGTACTTC	CASSSTGTDLWEQYF
TRBV15	TRBJ1-6	NA	NA	16	TGTGCCACCAGCAGAGATCCGAGGACAGATAATTCACCCCTCCACTTT	CATSRDPRTDNSPLHF
TRBV5-4	TRBJ1-2	NA	TRBD1	17	TGTGCCAGCAGCTTGGCTATGTCCGGGACAGGGCCCTATGGCTACACCTTC	CASSLAMSGTGPYGYTF
TRBV18	TRBJ2-7	NA	TRBD1	17	TGTGCCAGCTCACTCCGAGCTAGGGACAGAGACTCCTACGAGCAGTACTTC	CASSLRARDRDSYEQYF
TRBV18	TRBJ2-4	once	TRBD2	17	TGTGCCAGCTCACCACTAGCGGGGGGACTAGCCAAAAACATTCAGTACTTC	CASSPLAGGLAKNIQYF
TRBV19	TRBJ1-5	NA	TRBD1	14	TGTGCCAGTAGTAAGGGGGCTAGCAATCAGCCCCAGCATTTT	CASSKGASNQPQHF
TRBV13	TRBJ1-2	few	NA	15	TGTGCCAGCAGCTTAGATGGGCAGACTAACTATGGCTACACCTTC	CASSLDGQTNYGYTF
TRBV5-1	TRBJ2-2	NA	TRBD1	17	TGCGCCAGCACCAAACCACCGGGACAGGCGAACACCGGGGAGCTGTTTTTT	CASTKPPGQANTGELFF
TRBV6-1	TRBJ2-1	once	TRBD1	14	TGTGCCAGCAGGACAGGGGAGGTCTTCAATGAGCAGTTCTTC	CASRTGEVFNEQFF
TRBV9	TRBJ2-7	NA	NA	14	TGTGCCAGCAGCGTAGGCGGCTACTCCTACGAGCAGTACTTC	CASSVGGYSYEQYF